The rows below give T cell receptor beta chains drawn from one sample of a study of T-cell memory formation after mild COVID-19. TCRdb reprocessed the 5' RACE reads with MiXCR, giving one entry per CDR3 protein. The sample holds 500,000 to 550,000 distinct CDR3 sequences, about a fifth seen once. Sequencing input: PBMCs or a T cell subset sorted from them (not recorded which). Source of these receptors: an adult woman who had mild COVID-19 (a few samples of this study predate the infection). Cell type and time point are not known. Each CDR3 is given with its conserved first and last residue. Each record gives: CDR3 protein, CDR3 DNA, V gene, J gene, D gene, clone size. D genes are given only for firm matches. The listing skips clone size in some rows; elsewhere it reads once, few, many or a size class.

CASSLSYSNYGYTF	TGTGCCAGCAGCCTGAGTTACTCTAACTATGGCTACACCTTC	TRBV12-3/TRBV12-4	TRBJ1-2	-	few
CASSQAWGPREGRTEAFF	TGTGCCAGCAGCCAAGCGTGGGGGCCTCGCGAGGGTCGTACTGAAGCTTTCTTT	TRBV3-1	TRBJ1-1	-	-
CAISEGLAGAQETQYF	TGTGCCATCAGTGAGGGGCTAGCGGGAGCACAAGAGACCCAGTACTTC	TRBV10-3	TRBJ2-5	TRBD2	-
CAWAYGQETQYF	TGTGCCTGGGCGTACGGCCAAGAGACCCAGTACTTC	TRBV30	TRBJ2-5	-	few
CSARAPTGSPYEQYF	TGCAGTGCTAGAGCCCCTACAGGGTCGCCCTACGAGCAGTACTTC	TRBV20-1	TRBJ2-7	-	few
CASSVSSRASAGTKWDEQYF	TGTGCCAGCAGCGTATCCAGCCGGGCTTCGGCAGGGACGAAATGGGACGAGCAGTACTTC	TRBV9	TRBJ2-7	-	few
CATSNGLAGGGNEQFF	TGTGCCACCTCTAACGGACTAGCGGGAGGGGGCAATGAGCAGTTCTTC	TRBV24-1	TRBJ2-1	TRBD2	-
CASSVNGQTEAFF	TGTGCCAGCAGTGTAAATGGACAGACAGAAGCTTTCTTT	TRBV12-3/TRBV12-4	TRBJ1-1	-	few
CASSQNSRTGEAFF	TGTGCCAGCAGCCAAAATTCTCGGACGGGTGAAGCTTTCTTT	TRBV14	TRBJ1-1	-	few
CASSLLAVSRDRPSKSSYNEQFF	TGTGCCAGCAGCTTATTGGCTGTTAGTCGGGACAGGCCCTCCAAGAGCTCCTACAATGAGCAGTTCTTC	TRBV7-9	TRBJ2-1	TRBD1	-
CASSFGVSTNTEAFF	TGCGCCAGCAGCTTCGGCGTCTCCACGAACACTGAAGCTTTCTTT	TRBV5-1	TRBJ1-1	-	-
CASSLGRQGAGHF	TGTGCCAGCAGCTTAGGTCGGCAAGGAGCAGGGCATTTT	TRBV11-2	TRBJ2-3	-	-
CASSTTAVFGNTIYF	TGTGCCAGCAGCACTACAGCGGTCTTTGGAAACACCATATATTTT	TRBV6-5	TRBJ1-3	-	-
CSASPNRGNRRQYF	TGCAGTGCTAGTCCTAATAGGGGAAACAGGAGGCAGTACTTC	TRBV20-1	TRBJ2-7	-	-
CSVEGQNTGELFF	TGCAGCGTTGAGGGACAGAACACCGGGGAGCTGTTTTTT	TRBV29-1	TRBJ2-2	-	-
CATSEGAGGPWEQFF	TGTGCCACCAGTGAAGGAGCGGGAGGGCCTTGGGAGCAGTTCTTC	TRBV24-1	TRBJ2-1	TRBD2	-
CASSPLAEGALNTEAFF	TGTGCCAGCTCACCCCTCGCGGAGGGGGCCTTGAACACTGAAGCTTTCTTT	TRBV18	TRBJ1-1	TRBD1	-
CASRPGTEQVSQHF	TGTGCCAGCAGGCCCGGGACAGAGCAAGTTTCCCAGCATTTT	TRBV12-3/TRBV12-4	TRBJ1-5	TRBD1	-
CSVRLYSNQPQHF	TGCAGCGTTAGGCTTTATAGCAATCAGCCCCAGCATTTT	TRBV29-1	TRBJ1-5	-	-
CSAERDTEAFF	TGCAGCGCGGAACGGGACACTGAAGCTTTCTTT	TRBV29-1	TRBJ1-1	-	-
CSVEPGGVTDTQYF	TGCAGCGTTGAGCCGGGGGGGGTCACAGATACGCAGTATTTT	TRBV29-1	TRBJ2-3	TRBD2	-
CASSLVDLSDTQYF	TGTGCCAGCAGTTTAGTCGACTTGAGTGATACGCAGTATTTT	TRBV12-3/TRBV12-4	TRBJ2-3	-	few
CASSLVLGGTEAFF	TGTGCCAGCAGCTTAGTTTTGGGAGGCACTGAAGCTTTCTTT	TRBV7-9	TRBJ1-1	-	-
CASGLPSGEGTEAFF	TGTGCTAGTGGTTTGCCCTCAGGGGAAGGTACTGAAGCTTTCTTT	TRBV12-5	TRBJ1-1	-	-
CASSLVWGSYTEAFF	TGCGCCAGCAGCTTGGTTTGGGGGTCATACACTGAAGCTTTCTTT	TRBV5-1	TRBJ1-1	-	-
CASLVAGGPQETQYF	TGTGCCAGCCTTGTAGCGGGGGGGCCTCAAGAGACCCAGTACTTC	TRBV5-6	TRBJ2-5	TRBD2	many
CASSRRETVRSPLHF	TGTGCCAGCAGTCGCCGGGAGACTGTTAGATCACCCCTCCACTTT	TRBV7-9	TRBJ1-6	-	-
CASSSSLTSGPYNEQFF	TGTGCCAGCAGCTCCTCGCTAACTAGCGGCCCTTACAATGAGCAGTTCTTC	TRBV5-5	TRBJ2-1	TRBD2	-
CASTSLGRLEQYF	TGTGCCAGCACCTCCCTGGGGCGGCTCGAGCAGTACTTC	TRBV12-3/TRBV12-4	TRBJ2-7	-	-
CASSPLKRAAYEQYF	TGTGCCAGCTCACCCCTGAAGAGGGCGGCATACGAGCAGTACTTC	TRBV18	TRBJ2-7	-	few
CASRKTGTSGKDTQYF	TGTGCCAGCAGAAAAACCGGGACTAGCGGGAAAGATACGCAGTATTTT	TRBV6-2/TRBV6-3	TRBJ2-3	TRBD2	-
CSASPPGDYGYTF	TGCAGTGCTAGCCCTCCAGGAGACTATGGCTACACCTTC	TRBV20-1	TRBJ1-2	-	-
CASSQDRSRRYSTQYF	TGCGCCAGCAGCCAAGATCGGAGCAGGCGTTATTCGACCCAGTACTTC	TRBV4-3	TRBJ2-5	-	few
CASSPGTGTTHGYTF	TGCGCCAGCAGCCCAGGGACAGGGACCACTCACGGCTACACCTTC	TRBV4-1	TRBJ1-2	TRBD1	-
CAISSQLNSPLHF	TGTGCCATCAGTTCCCAATTGAATTCACCCCTCCACTTT	TRBV10-3	TRBJ1-6	-	-
CASSQGSTDLNEQFF	TGTGCCAGCAGCCAAGGATCTACTGATCTGAATGAGCAGTTCTTC	TRBV4-2	TRBJ2-1	-	-
CASSQPSGAGVRNYGYTF	TGCGCCAGCAGCCAGCCTTCTGGTGCGGGGGTTCGGAACTATGGCTACACCTTC	TRBV4-1	TRBJ1-2	-	-
CASSLMGWARPYEQYF	TGTGCCAGCAGTTTGATGGGCTGGGCCAGACCGTACGAGCAGTACTTC	TRBV12-3/TRBV12-4	TRBJ2-7	-	few
CASRPRGRGANVLTF	TGTGCCAGCAGGCCCAGGGGGCGCGGGGCCAACGTCCTGACTTTC	TRBV7-9	TRBJ2-6	TRBD1	few
CASSLAMNRNNYGYTF	TGTGCCAGCAGCTTAGCGATGAATAGAAACAACTATGGCTACACCTTC	TRBV7-2	TRBJ1-2	-	few
CASSVRDGGYEQYF	TGCGCCAGCAGCGTGAGGGACGGAGGCTACGAGCAGTACTTC	TRBV5-1	TRBJ2-7	-	-
CASSLGSVGANVLTF	TGCGCCAGCAGCCTGGGGTCCGTGGGGGCCAACGTCCTGACTTTC	TRBV4-3	TRBJ2-6	-	-
CSASKGQGASYNEQFF	TGCAGTGCTAGCAAGGGACAGGGGGCATCCTACAATGAGCAGTTCTTC	TRBV20-1	TRBJ2-1	TRBD1	-
CATSDYGTSPWDTQYF	TGTGCCACCAGTGATTACGGGACTAGCCCTTGGGATACGCAGTATTTT	TRBV24-1	TRBJ2-3	TRBD2	-
CASSLGGAPRNQPQHF	TGCGCCAGCAGCTTGGGAGGGGCGCCGCGCAATCAGCCCCAGCATTTT	TRBV5-1	TRBJ1-5	-	few
CASRGREVVSEQYF	TGCGCCAGCAGGGGTAGGGAAGTGGTTTCCGAGCAGTACTTC	TRBV5-1	TRBJ2-7	-	-
CSARDDRPDTQYF	TGCAGTGCTAGAGATGACAGGCCAGATACGCAGTATTTT	TRBV20-1	TRBJ2-3	-	-
CASSLRGGRDLRNEQYF	TGTGCCAGCAGTTTAAGGGGTGGGCGGGACCTCCGAAACGAGCAGTACTTC	TRBV12-3/TRBV12-4	TRBJ2-7	-	few
CSAGRPTSGRTGELFF	TGCAGTGCTGGAAGACCAACTAGCGGGAGAACCGGGGAGCTGTTTTTT	TRBV20-1	TRBJ2-2	TRBD2	few
CASSLPTGVDGYTF	TGTGCCAGCAGCCTCCCTACAGGGGTCGATGGCTACACCTTC	TRBV7-2	TRBJ1-2	TRBD1	once
CASRKRGTTDTQYF	TGTGCCAGCAGAAAGCGGGGGACCACAGATACGCAGTATTTT	TRBV6-5	TRBJ2-3	TRBD2	few
CATSRVLDTEAFF	TGTGCCACCAGCAGAGTGTTGGACACTGAAGCTTTCTTT	TRBV15	TRBJ1-1	-	few
CASSLTRPAGETQYF	TGTGCCAGCAGCCTTACTCGGCCGGCCGGGGAGACCCAGTACTTC	TRBV11-2	TRBJ2-5	-	few
CASSFLHSNQPQHF	TGTGCCAGCAGCTTCCTCCATAGCAATCAGCCCCAGCATTTT	TRBV7-9	TRBJ1-5	-	-
CSASLWTSGSQETQYF	TGCAGTGCTAGCCTATGGACTAGCGGGAGCCAAGAGACCCAGTACTTC	TRBV20-1	TRBJ2-5	TRBD2	few
CASRTGNRETQYF	TGTGCCAGCAGGACAGGGAATCGGGAGACCCAGTACTTC	TRBV21-1	TRBJ2-5	-	few
CASSVAGFGELFF	TGTGCCAGCAGTGTAGCGGGATTCGGGGAGCTGTTTTTT	TRBV5-5	TRBJ2-2	TRBD2	many
CSARDDRPNTGELFF	TGCAGTGCTAGAGATGACCGACCGAACACCGGGGAGCTGTTTTTT	TRBV20-1	TRBJ2-2	-	few
CAISPDRLQNTDTQYF	TGTGCCATCAGCCCGGACAGGCTCCAGAACACAGATACGCAGTATTTT	TRBV10-3	TRBJ2-3	TRBD1	-